This T cell receptor (beta chain) is drawn from a study of T cell changes during pregnancy in multiple sclerosis. There are 14 residues in the CDR3. CDR1 and CDR2 (germline): SGHRS, YFSETQ. After removal of 4 bases from V and 4 bases from J, the junction contained 5 bases not matched to a gene. Generated by immunoSEQ multiplex PCR, the TCRdb table keeps only in-frame clones and is missing some. The table lists 84,000 or so clones, 94% of them singletons. The specimen was peripheral blood, collected in the third trimester of pregnancy. The chain couples TRBV5-1 to TRBJ2-7; TRBD1 matches at 10 bases. The sequence was obtained from a female donor with multiple sclerosis, enrolled in a pregnancy study. The CDR3 nucleotides are TGCGCCAGCAGCCTAAGGACAGGGGGGTACGAGCAGTACTTC. Its protein product is CASSLRTGGYEQYF.